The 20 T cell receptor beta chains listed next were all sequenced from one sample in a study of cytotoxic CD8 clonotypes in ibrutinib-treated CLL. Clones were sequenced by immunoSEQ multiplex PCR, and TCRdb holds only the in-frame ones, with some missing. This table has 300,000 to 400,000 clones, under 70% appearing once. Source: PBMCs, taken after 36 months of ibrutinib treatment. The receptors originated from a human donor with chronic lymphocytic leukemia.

CDR3: CASSSPLGAGELFF. Here the CDR3 DNA reads TGTGCCAGCAGTTCCCCCCTGGGGGCCGGGGAGCTGTTTTTT. J is TRBJ2-2 and V is TRBV6-5; the D gene could be TRBD1 or TRBD2 (5 bases each). The germline V gene has CDR1 MNHEY and CDR2 SVGAGI. V lost 4 bases and J 6 bases, leaving 12 bases between the germline ends. The CDR3 has 14 amino acids.

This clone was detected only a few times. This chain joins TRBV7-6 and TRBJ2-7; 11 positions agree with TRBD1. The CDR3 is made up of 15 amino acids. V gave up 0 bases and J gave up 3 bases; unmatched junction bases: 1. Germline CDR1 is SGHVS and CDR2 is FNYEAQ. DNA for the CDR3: TGTGCCAGCAGCTTAGCCGGGACAGGGGGCTACGAGCAGTACTTC. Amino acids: CASSLAGTGGYEQYF. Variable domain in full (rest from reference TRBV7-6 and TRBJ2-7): GAGVSQSPRYKVTKRGQDVALRCDPISGHVSLYWYRQALGQGPEFLTYFNYEAQQDKSGLPNDRFSAERPEGSISTLTIQRTEQRDSAMYRCASSLAGTGGYEQYFGPGTRLTVT.

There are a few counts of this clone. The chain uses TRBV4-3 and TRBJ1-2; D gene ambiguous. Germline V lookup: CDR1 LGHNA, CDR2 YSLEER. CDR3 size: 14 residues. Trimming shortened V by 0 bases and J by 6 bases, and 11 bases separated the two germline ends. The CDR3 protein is CASSQDREGNGYTF. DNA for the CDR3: TGCGCCAGCAGCCAAGATAGGGAGGGAAATGGCTACACCTTC.

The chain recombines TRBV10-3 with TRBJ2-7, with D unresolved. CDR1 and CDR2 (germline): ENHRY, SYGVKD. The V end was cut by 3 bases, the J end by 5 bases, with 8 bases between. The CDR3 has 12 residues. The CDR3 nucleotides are TGTGCCATCAGTGAAGGCGGAGACGAGCAGTACTTC. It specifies CAISEGGDEQYF.

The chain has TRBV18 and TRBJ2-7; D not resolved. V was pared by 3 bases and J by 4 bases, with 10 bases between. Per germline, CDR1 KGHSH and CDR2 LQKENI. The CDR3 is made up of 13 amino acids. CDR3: CASSPPIVYEQYF. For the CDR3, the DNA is TGTGCCAGCTCACCCCCTATAGTTTACGAGCAGTACTTC.

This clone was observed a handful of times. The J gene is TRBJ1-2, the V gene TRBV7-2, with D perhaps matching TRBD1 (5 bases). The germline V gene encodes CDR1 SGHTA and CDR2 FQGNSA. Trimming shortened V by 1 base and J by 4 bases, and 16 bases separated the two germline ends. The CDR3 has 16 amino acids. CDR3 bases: TGTGCCAGCAGCTTAGTCCCGGGACCCATGGGCTATGGCTACACCTTC. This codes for CASSLVPGPMGYGYTF.

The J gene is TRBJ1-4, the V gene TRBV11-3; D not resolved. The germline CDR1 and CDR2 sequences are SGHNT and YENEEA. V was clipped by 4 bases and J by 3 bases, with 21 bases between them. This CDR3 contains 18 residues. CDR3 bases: TGTGCCAGCAGCTCACCGATGGTGGGAGGGCTCTCTAATGAAAAACTGTTTTTT. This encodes CASSSPMVGGLSNEKLFF.

The CDR3 is CASQGQGLYEQYF. The CDR3 coding sequence is TGCGCCAGCCAGGGACAGGGCCTTTACGAGCAGTACTTC. The chain links TRBV5-1 to TRBJ2-7, with TRBD1 identical over 9 bases. This CDR3 has 13 amino acids. V lost 7 bases to trimming and J lost 4 bases; unmatched junction nucleotides: 6. CDR1 SGHRS and CDR2 YFSETQ come from the germline V gene.

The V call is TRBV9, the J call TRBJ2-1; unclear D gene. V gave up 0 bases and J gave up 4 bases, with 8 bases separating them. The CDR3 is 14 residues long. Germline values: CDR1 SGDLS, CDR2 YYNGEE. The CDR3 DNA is TGTGCCAGCAGCGTAGGATCCAGGTACAATGAGCAGTTCTTC. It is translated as CASSVGSRYNEQFF.

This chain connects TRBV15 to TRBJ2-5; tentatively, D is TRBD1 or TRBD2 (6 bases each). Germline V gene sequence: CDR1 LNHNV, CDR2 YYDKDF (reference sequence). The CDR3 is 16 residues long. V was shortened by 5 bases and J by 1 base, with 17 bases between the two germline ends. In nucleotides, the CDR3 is TGTGCCACCAGCGGGGGTTTAGGGGGGCTCCAAGAGACCCAGTACTTC. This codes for CATSGGLGGLQETQYF.

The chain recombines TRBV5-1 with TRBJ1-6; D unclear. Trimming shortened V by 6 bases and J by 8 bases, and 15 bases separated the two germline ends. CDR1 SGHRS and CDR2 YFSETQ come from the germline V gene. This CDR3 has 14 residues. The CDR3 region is CASTPWLGDSPLHF. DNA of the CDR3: TGCGCCAGCACCCCCTGGTTGGGAGATTCACCCCTCCACTTT.

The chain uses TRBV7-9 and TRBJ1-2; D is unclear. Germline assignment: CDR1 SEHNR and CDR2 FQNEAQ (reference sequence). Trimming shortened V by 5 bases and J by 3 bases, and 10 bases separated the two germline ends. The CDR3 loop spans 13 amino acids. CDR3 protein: CASSHSGDYGYTF. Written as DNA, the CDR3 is TGTGCCAGCAGCCACAGTGGCGACTATGGCTACACCTTC.

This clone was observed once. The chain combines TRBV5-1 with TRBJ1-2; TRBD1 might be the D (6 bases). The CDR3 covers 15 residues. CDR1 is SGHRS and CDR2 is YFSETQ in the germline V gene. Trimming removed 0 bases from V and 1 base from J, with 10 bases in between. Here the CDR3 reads CASSLAGANNYGYTF. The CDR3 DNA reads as TGCGCCAGCAGCTTGGCAGGGGCGAATAACTATGGCTACACCTTC.

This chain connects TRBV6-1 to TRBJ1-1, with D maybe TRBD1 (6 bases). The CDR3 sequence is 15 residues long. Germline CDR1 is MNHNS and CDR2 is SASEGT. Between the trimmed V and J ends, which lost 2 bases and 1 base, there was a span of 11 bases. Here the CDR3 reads CASSEPGHANTEAFF. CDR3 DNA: TGTGCCAGCAGTGAACCGGGACATGCGAACACTGAAGCTTTCTTT.

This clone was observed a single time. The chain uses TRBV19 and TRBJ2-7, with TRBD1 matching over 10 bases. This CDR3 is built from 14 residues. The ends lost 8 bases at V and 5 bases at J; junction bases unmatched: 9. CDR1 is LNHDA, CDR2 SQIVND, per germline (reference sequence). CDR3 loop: CASSPGQGSHEQYF. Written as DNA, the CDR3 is TGTGCCAGTTCCCCGGGACAGGGGAGCCACGAGCAGTACTTC.

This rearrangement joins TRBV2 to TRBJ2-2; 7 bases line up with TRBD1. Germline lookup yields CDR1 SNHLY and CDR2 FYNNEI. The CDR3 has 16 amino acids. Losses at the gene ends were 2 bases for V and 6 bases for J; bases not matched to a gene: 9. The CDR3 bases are TGTGCCAGCAGTGAACGAGACAGGGTTTGGTCCGGGGAGCTGTTTTTT. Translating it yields CASSERDRVWSGELFF.

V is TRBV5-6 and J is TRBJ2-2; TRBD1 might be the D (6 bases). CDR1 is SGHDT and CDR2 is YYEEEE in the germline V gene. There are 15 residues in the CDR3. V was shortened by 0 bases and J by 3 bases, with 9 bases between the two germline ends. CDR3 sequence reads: CASSLGTDYTGELFF. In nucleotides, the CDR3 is TGTGCCAGCAGCTTGGGGACAGATTACACCGGGGAGCTGTTTTTT.

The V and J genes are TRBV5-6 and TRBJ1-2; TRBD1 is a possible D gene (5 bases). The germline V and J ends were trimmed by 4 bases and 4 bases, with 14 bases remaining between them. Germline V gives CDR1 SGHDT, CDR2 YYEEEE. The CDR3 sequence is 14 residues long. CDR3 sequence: CASSEKWDLYGYTF. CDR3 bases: TGTGCCAGCAGCGAAAAATGGGACCTCTATGGCTACACCTTC.

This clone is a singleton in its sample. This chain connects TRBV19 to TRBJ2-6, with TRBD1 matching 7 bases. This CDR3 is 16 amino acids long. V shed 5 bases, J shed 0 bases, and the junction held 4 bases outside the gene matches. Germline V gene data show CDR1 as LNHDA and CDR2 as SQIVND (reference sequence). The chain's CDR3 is CASSPRTGSGANVLTF. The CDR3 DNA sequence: TGTGCCAGTAGTCCCAGGACAGGCTCTGGGGCCAACGTCCTGACTTTC.

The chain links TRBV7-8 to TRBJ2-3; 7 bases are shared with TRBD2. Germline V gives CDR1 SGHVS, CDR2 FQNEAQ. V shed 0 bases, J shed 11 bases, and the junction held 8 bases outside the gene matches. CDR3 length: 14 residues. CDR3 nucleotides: TGTGCCAGCAGCTTAGCGGGAGGGCTAGCGGTGCAGTATTTT. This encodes CASSLAGGLAVQYF.